A selection of T cell receptor beta chains follows, all from one sample in a study of cytomegalovirus exposure and HLA in healthy donors. Produced via immunoSEQ multiplex PCR; TCRdb's table is partial and in-frame only. Here the sample spans some 200,000 clones, approximately 90% being singletons. The sample taken for sequencing was PBMCs. Receptor source: a young woman in good health and CMV-seronegative. Both conserved end residues are part of each CDR3. Each record gives: J gene, CDR3 length, V gene, D gene, clone size, CDR3 DNA, CDR3 protein. A D gene is named only where the DNA matches it firmly. Clone size appears in some rows only: once, few, many, or a class for an expanded clone.

TRBJ2-5 15 TRBV6-5 - - TGTGCCAGCAGCCTAGGTATTGGGTACCAAGAGACCCAGTACTTC CASSLGIGYQETQYF
TRBJ2-5 14 TRBV2 - once TGTGCCAGCAGCCTGGGACAATTTCAAGAGACCCAGTACTTC CASSLGQFQETQYF
TRBJ1-1 13 TRBV5-4 - - TGTGCCAGCAGTCCCCGCGCGTCGACTGAAGCTTTCTTT CASSPRASTEAFF
TRBJ2-5 15 TRBV7-2 TRBD2 - TGTGCCAGCAGCTCGCAGAGTAGCGGGGGGGGGACCCAGTACTTC CASSSQSSGGGTQYF
TRBJ2-5 16 TRBV5-4 - - TGTGCCAGCAGCCCCCCGGGGGCGGGGAGGGGAGAGACCCAGTACTTC CASSPPGAGRGETQYF
TRBJ2-4 14 TRBV5-1 - - TGCGCCAGCAGCTTGGGGACACTTCTAAACATTCAGTACTTC CASSLGTLLNIQYF
TRBJ2-1 16 TRBV9 TRBD2 - TGTGCCAGCAGCGTAGCAATCTCGGCGGGAGGCTATGAGCAGTTCTTC CASSVAISAGGYEQFF
TRBJ2-2 15 TRBV11-2 - - TGTGCCAGCAGCCCTGGGGCAGTAAGAACCGGGGAGCTGTTTTTT CASSPGAVRTGELFF
TRBJ2-7 13 TRBV5-8 - - TGTGCCAGCAGAAATCGGCTCGTCAGGGAGCAGTACTTC CASRNRLVREQYF
TRBJ1-5 15 TRBV5-1 TRBD1 - TGCGCCAGCAGCTCCGGGACAGGGGGCATTCAGCCCCAGCATTTT CASSSGTGGIQPQHF
TRBJ2-2 15 TRBV5-4 - - TGTGCCAGCAGCTTGGGGAATAGAGGCACCGGGGAGCTGTTTTTT CASSLGNRGTGELFF
TRBJ1-1 14 TRBV18 TRBD1 - TGTGCCAGCTCATTGGGACAGCTGAACACTGAAGCTTTCTTT CASSLGQLNTEAFF
TRBJ2-7 17 TRBV7-6 - - TGTGCCAGCAGCTTATCACCGAGGGGGAAGTCCTCCTACGAGCAGTACTTC CASSLSPRGKSSYEQYF
TRBJ2-1 18 TRBV7-7 TRBD2 once TGTGCCAGCAGCGATGTGAGGACTAGCGGGAGGGCCGGGAATGAGCAGTTCTTC CASSDVRTSGRAGNEQFF
TRBJ1-6 15 TRBV4-3 - - TGCGCCAGCAGCCAACCCGGGACAAGGAATTCACCCCTCCACTTT CASSQPGTRNSPLHF
TRBJ1-6 13 TRBV27 TRBD1 - TGTGCCAGCAGTTTAGGGACAGGTTACTCCCTCCACTTT CASSLGTGYSLHF
TRBJ2-5 12 TRBV30 - - TGTGCCTGGGGGAGAGGCCAAGAGACCCAGTACTTC CAWGRGQETQYF
TRBJ2-3 16 TRBV5-6 TRBD2 - TGTGCCAGCAGCTTTAGCGGGGGGGTTGGCACAGATACGCAGTATTTT CASSFSGGVGTDTQYF
TRBJ2-7 15 TRBV7-9 TRBD2 - TGTGCCAGCAGCTTAGGACTAGCGGGGACCTACGAGCAGTACTTC CASSLGLAGTYEQYF
TRBJ2-7 12 TRBV5-4 TRBD1 - TGTGCCAGCAGCCCGACAGGGGACGAGCAGTACTTC CASSPTGDEQYF
TRBJ1-2 13 TRBV5-1 TRBD1 - TGCGCCAGCAGCTCCTACAGGGGGGCTGGCTACACCTTC CASSSYRGAGYTF
TRBJ2-7 14 TRBV5-4 TRBD2 - TGTGCCAGCAGCTCTACTAGCGGGGGGAACGAGCAGTACTTC CASSSTSGGNEQYF
TRBJ2-3 17 TRBV7-9 TRBD2 - TGTGCCAGCAGCTTAGCCGCTCTAGGACTAGACACAGATACGCAGTATTTT CASSLAALGLDTDTQYF
TRBJ2-3 14 TRBV7-2 - - TGTGCCAGCAACCCCCTGACAGGAACAGATACGCAGTATTTT CASNPLTGTDTQYF
TRBJ2-7 14 TRBV5-6 - few TGTGCCAGCAGCTTACCGGACAGTGACTACGAGCAGTACTTC CASSLPDSDYEQYF
TRBJ2-7 14 TRBV2 TRBD2 - TGTGCCAGCAGTGGGCATCTAGCGGGAGCAGAGCAGTACTTC CASSGHLAGAEQYF
TRBJ2-7 17 TRBV9 TRBD2 few TGTGCCAGCAGCGTAGGAGCTAGCGGGAAAAGAACCTACGAGCAGTACTTC CASSVGASGKRTYEQYF
TRBJ1-3 16 TRBV5-1 - - TGCGCCAGCAGCCCACCCCAACAGGGTATTGGAAACACCATATATTTT CASSPPQQGIGNTIYF
TRBJ2-2 17 TRBV11-3 TRBD2 once TGTGCCAGCAGCCAACCGACTAGCGGGACAAACACCGGGGAGCTGTTTTTT CASSQPTSGTNTGELFF
TRBJ1-1 19 TRBV6-1 - - TGTGCCAGCAGTGAGTTTTGGTGGGCACCATCCCGAAAACACACTGAAGCTTTCTTT CASSEFWWAPSRKHTEAFF
TRBJ2-1 14 TRBV5-1 - - TGCGCCAGCAGCCTGGATGTGAGACAGCGGGCCCAGTTCTTC CASSLDVRQRAQFF
TRBJ2-1 16 TRBV11-2 TRBD2 - TGTGCCAGCAGCTTCACTAGCGGGGGGACCTACAATGAGCAGTTCTTC CASSFTSGGTYNEQFF
TRBJ2-3 14 TRBV4-3 - - TGCGCCAGCAGCCAAGAGCTCGGGGCAGATACGCAGTATTTT CASSQELGADTQYF
TRBJ2-2 12 TRBV2 - - TGTGCCAGCGGAGACAGGACCGGGGAGCTGTTTTTT CASGDRTGELFF
TRBJ2-7 15 TRBV5-1 - - TGCGCCAGCAGCTTCCGGGGGGGACAGAGCGACGAGCAGTACTTC CASSFRGGQSDEQYF
TRBJ1-1 11 TRBV20-1 - - TGCAGTGCGGGCGATGACACTGAAGCTTTCTTT CSAGDDTEAFF
TRBJ1-3 14 TRBV6-6 - - TGTGCCAGCAGTTGGGACTTTTCTGGAAACACCATATATTTT CASSWDFSGNTIYF
TRBJ2-5 14 TRBV9 - few TGTGCCAGCAGCGTAGATAGTAGCGTTGGGACCCAGTACTTC CASSVDSSVGTQYF
TRBJ1-2 13 TRBV7-2 - - TGTGCCAGCAGCCTGTCGGGGGGTGGGGGCTACACCTTC CASSLSGGGGYTF
TRBJ1-1 14 TRBV4-3 - - TGCGCCAGCAGCAAAAGTTGGGGGCAGTCGGAAGCTTTCTTT CASSKSWGQSEAFF
TRBJ1-1 15 TRBV6-6 - few TGTGCCAGCAGACGCCTCGGGGGGATGAACACTGAAGCTTTCTTT CASRRLGGMNTEAFF
TRBJ2-7 13 TRBV18 TRBD1 - TGTGCCAGCTCAGACGGACAGGCCTACGAGCAGTACTTC CASSDGQAYEQYF
TRBJ2-1 16 TRBV11-2 TRBD2 - TGTGCCAGCAGCACTACTAGCGGGGAGGGTTACAATGAGCAGTTCTTC CASSTTSGEGYNEQFF
TRBJ2-6 13 TRBV5-1 - once TGCGCCAGTAGACAGTCTGGGGCCAACGTCCTGACTTTC CASRQSGANVLTF
TRBJ1-2 15 TRBV11-2 - - TGTGCCAGCAGCTTAGTGGGACATGCTAACTATGGCTACACCTTC CASSLVGHANYGYTF
TRBJ1-5 13 TRBV28 - - TGTGCCGGCCGTACAGGGTACAATCAGCCCCAGCATTTT CAGRTGYNQPQHF
TRBJ1-5 16 TRBV4-3 - - TGCGCCAGCAGCCAAGGGCGAGGTACAGGGATTCAGCCCCAGCATTTT CASSQGRGTGIQPQHF
TRBJ2-1 14 TRBV19 TRBD1 - TGTGCCAGTAGTGAACAGGGGGCTCACAATGAGCAGTTCTTC CASSEQGAHNEQFF
TRBJ2-3 16 TRBV27 TRBD1 - TGTGCCAGCAGTATACTGACAGGGACCCACACGGATACGCAGTATTTT CASSILTGTHTDTQYF
TRBJ2-5 13 TRBV7-9 TRBD1 - TGTGCCAGCAGCTATAAGGGGACAGGGGCCCAGTACTTC CASSYKGTGAQYF
TRBJ1-6 16 TRBV6-5 - - TGTGCCAGCAGTTACTCGAGAACAGGGACCAATTCACCCCTCCACTTT CASSYSRTGTNSPLHF
TRBJ2-7 15 TRBV18 TRBD1 once TGTGCCAGCTCACCGCCGGGACAGGGATACCACGAGCAGTACTTC CASSPPGQGYHEQYF
TRBJ2-2 15 TRBV6-5 TRBD1 - TGTGCCAGCAAAATGGACAGGGACAACACCGGGGAGCTGTTTTTT CASKMDRDNTGELFF
TRBJ2-1 15 TRBV5-6 - - TGTGCCAGCAGCTTGTACGGGAGAAGGATTGATGAGCAGTTCTTC CASSLYGRRIDEQFF
TRBJ2-7 14 TRBV11-3 TRBD1 few TGTGCCAGCAGCTTCAGGGGGACAAACTACGAGCAGTACTTC CASSFRGTNYEQYF
TRBJ2-3 15 TRBV25-1 TRBD2 - TGTGCCAGCAGTGAGGGGGGGGGTCCCACAGATACGCAGTATTTT CASSEGGGPTDTQYF
TRBJ1-1 17 TRBV7-2 - - TGTGCCAGCAGCTTACTTTTGAGTTTGACACTCCCGAAGGAAGCTTTCTTT CASSLLLSLTLPKEAFF
TRBJ1-4 15 TRBV5-1 - - TGCGCCAGCAGAGAAGAGGGGAGGTACGGTGAAAAACTGTTTTTT CASREEGRYGEKLFF
TRBJ2-1 16 TRBV5-1 TRBD2 few TGCGCCAGCAGCTTAAGCGGGACGAGCTCCTACAATGAGCAGTTCTTC CASSLSGTSSYNEQFF
TRBJ2-2 18 TRBV2 TRBD2 - TGTGCCAGCAGTGAAGCGACATCGGGACTAGCGGGAGCCGGGGAGCTGTTTTTT CASSEATSGLAGAGELFF